A single sample gave rise to the 20 T cell receptor beta chains below, sequenced in a study of technical replicates of blood from a few donors. Clones were sequenced by immunoSEQ multiplex PCR, and TCRdb holds only the in-frame ones, with some missing. Of 70,000 to 95,000 clones listed, more than 85% are singletons. The specimen sequenced was T cells isolated from PBMCs. The origin of the receptors is a human donor in good health. Some clones in this sample may be carry-over from other donors' samples.

The chain employs TRBV6-5 and TRBJ1-2; TRBD1 might be the D (6 bases). V was trimmed by 0 bases and J by 6 bases, leaving 8 bases between them. From germline, CDR1 is MNHEY and CDR2 SVGAGI. This CDR3 spans 13 amino acids. This CDR3 reads CASSYSRTDGYTF. The CDR3 region has the DNA TGTGCCAGCAGTTACTCCAGGACAGATGGCTACACCTTC.

The J gene is TRBJ1-6, the V gene TRBV13; D is unresolved. The CDR3 consists of 15 residues. The ends were cut back, 0 bases at V and 7 bases at J, with 10 bases in the middle. The germline V gene has CDR1 PRHDT and CDR2 FYEKMQ (reference sequence). The CDR3 is CASSLGREGNSPLHF. The CDR3 nucleotides are TGTGCCAGCAGCTTAGGCCGGGAAGGGAATTCACCCCTCCACTTT.

This chain joins TRBV9 and TRBJ2-1, with 9 bases matching TRBD2. After removal of 0 bases from V and 7 bases from J, the junction contained 11 bases not matched to a gene. This CDR3 contains 17 residues. The germline CDR1 and CDR2 sequences are SGDLS and YYNGEE. The CDR3 loop is CASSVATGGRAVNEQFF. DNA of the CDR3: TGTGCCAGCAGCGTAGCTACTGGCGGGAGGGCCGTGAATGAGCAGTTCTTC.

The chain is built from TRBV2 and TRBJ1-4, with D possibly being TRBD1 (5 bases). Between the trimmed V and J ends, which lost 7 bases and 6 bases, there was a span of 15 bases. CDR1 and CDR2 from the germline V gene are SNHLY and FYNNEI. This CDR3 has 14 residues. CDR3 protein: CASNDQGRHEKLFF. CDR3 sequence (DNA): TGTGCCAGCAATGACCAGGGCCGGCATGAAAAACTGTTTTTT.

Here the CDR3 reads CAISDGGGGETQYF. DNA for the CDR3: TGTGCCATCAGTGATGGCGGAGGAGGGGAGACCCAGTACTTC. The chain has TRBV10-3 and TRBJ2-5, with D possibly being TRBD2 (6 bases). The length of the CDR3 is 14 residues. CDR1 is ENHRY, CDR2 SYGVKD, per germline. V gave up 3 bases and J gave up 5 bases, with 13 bases separating them.

The chain has TRBV5-1 and TRBJ2-2; 12 nucleotides align to TRBD2. The CDR3 has 15 amino acids. Trimming cost V 2 bases and J 6 bases; bases outside gene matches: 2. Germline V gene data show CDR1 as SGHRS and CDR2 as YFSETQ. The chain's CDR3 is CASSFSSGRAGELFF. DNA for the CDR3: TGCGCCAGCAGCTTCTCTAGCGGGAGGGCCGGGGAGCTGTTTTTT.

The chain recombines TRBV7-9 with TRBJ1-4, with D unclear. The CDR3 totals 13 residues. V lost 3 bases, J lost 3 bases, and 5 bases lay in between. Germline assignment: CDR1 SEHNR and CDR2 FQNEAQ (reference sequence). The CDR3: CASSLEPNEKLFF. CDR3 nucleotide sequence: TGTGCCAGCAGCTTGGAGCCTAATGAAAAACTGTTTTTT.

The rearrangement uses TRBV19 and TRBJ1-5; weak D call: TRBD1 (6 bases). This CDR3 comprises 16 residues. The germline V gene has CDR1 LNHDA and CDR2 SQIVND (reference sequence). The V and J ends lost 3 bases and 0 bases respectively, with 12 bases between them. The CDR3 DNA follows: TGTGCCAGTAGTATCCTCCAGGGGCATAGCAATCAGCCCCAGCATTTT. Translating it yields CASSILQGHSNQPQHF.

This chain connects TRBV19 to TRBJ1-2; 9 nucleotides align to TRBD1. The CDR3 has 12 residues. The V gene end was trimmed by 8 bases and the J gene end by 3 bases; junction bases not matched to a gene: 1. Germline lookup yields CDR1 LNHDA and CDR2 SQIVND (reference sequence). The CDR3 region is CASRTGDYGYTF. DNA of the CDR3: TGTGCCAGTCGGACAGGGGACTATGGCTACACCTTC.

The V call is TRBV30, the J call TRBJ2-1, with TRBD2 matching over 10 bases. The CDR3 runs 18 residues. V trimming: 4 bases; J trimming: 0 bases; junction bases outside the gene matches: 12. Germline V CDR1 and CDR2: GTSNPN, SVGIG (reference sequence). DNA of the CDR3: TGTGCCTGGAATTCCCTGAGGACTAGCGGTAACTCCTACAATGAGCAGTTCTTC. This encodes CAWNSLRTSGNSYNEQFF.

CDR3 DNA: TGTGCCAGCAGCCCCGAAATAGTATACTATGGCTACACCTTC. Amino acids: CASSPEIVYYGYTF. The rearrangement joins TRBV7-2 to TRBJ1-2; D remains ambiguous. V lost 5 bases and J 3 bases, leaving 13 bases between the germline ends. Germline assignment: CDR1 SGHTA and CDR2 FQGNSA. The CDR3 totals 14 residues.

This rearrangement joins TRBV28 to TRBJ2-7; 7 bases match TRBD2. The CDR3 loop spans 15 amino acids. V trimming: 4 bases; J trimming: 1 base; junction bases outside the gene matches: 7. CDR1 MDHEN and CDR2 SYDVKM come from the germline V gene. DNA of the CDR3: TGTGCCAGCAGTTCGCCGGGACTAACGTCCTACGAGCAGTACTTC. Translation gives CASSSPGLTSYEQYF.

The chain links TRBV14 to TRBJ2-3, with TRBD2 identical over 9 bases. Germline V gives CDR1 SGHDN, CDR2 FVKESK. This CDR3 is built from 16 residues. V shed 0 bases, J shed 0 bases, and the junction held 1 base outside the gene matches. The CDR3 here is CASSQDLAGSTDTQYF. The CDR3 DNA reads as TGTGCCAGCAGCCAAGACCTAGCGGGGAGCACAGATACGCAGTATTTT.

The rearrangement links TRBV5-1 to TRBJ2-7; D perhaps matches TRBD2 (5 bases). The V gene's germline CDR1 is SGHRS and CDR2 YFSETQ. V was shortened by 0 bases and J by 2 bases, with 15 bases between the two germline ends. This CDR3 has 16 residues. The CDR3: CASSLGSGLKAYEQYF. The CDR3 DNA reads as TGCGCCAGCAGCTTGGGGAGCGGCCTAAAAGCCTACGAGCAGTACTTC.

The chain joins TRBV7-9 to TRBJ2-7; the D gene is possibly TRBD2 (5 bases). The CDR3 is made up of 15 amino acids. Germline values: CDR1 SEHNR, CDR2 FQNEAQ (reference sequence). Trimming left V 2 bases short and J 2 bases short, with 13 bases between. The CDR3 DNA reads as TGTGCCAGCAGCTTATCCTCGGGGAGAGCCTACGAGCAGTACTTC. It codes for CASSLSSGRAYEQYF.

This clone has just one count. This chain links TRBV19 with TRBJ2-7; D is undetermined. The CDR3 is made up of 15 amino acids. Trimming cost V 1 base and J 4 bases, with 14 bases left between them. The germline CDR1 and CDR2 sequences are LNHDA and SQIVND (reference sequence). The CDR3 loop reads CASSIGTPLVYEQYF. Here the CDR3 DNA reads TGTGCCAGTAGTATAGGAACTCCCCTGGTGTACGAGCAGTACTTC.

V gene TRBV11-3 combines with J gene TRBJ2-4; D perhaps matches TRBD2 (6 bases). CDR3 length equals 15 residues. The V gene lost 3 bases and the J gene lost 5 bases, with 14 bases spanning the gap. Germline V gene sequence: CDR1 SGHNT, CDR2 YENEEA. CDR3 sequence (DNA): TGTGCCAGCAGCTTTTTACGGGAGTCGGAAAACATTCAGTACTTC. It encodes CASSFLRESENIQYF.

This clone was found once. J is TRBJ1-5 and V is TRBV7-8; unclear D gene. Germline loops: CDR1 SGHVS, CDR2 FQNEAQ. Trimming left V 5 bases short and J 7 bases short, with 9 bases between. The CDR3 totals 12 residues. The CDR3 reads CASSETVQPQHF. The CDR3 bases are TGTGCCAGCAGCGAAACAGTCCAGCCCCAGCATTTT. Together with reference TRBV7-8 and TRBJ1-5, the CDR3 gives the full variable domain: GAGVSQSPRYKVAKRGQDVALRCDPISGHVSLFWYQQALGQGPEFLTYFQNEAQLDKSGLPSDRFFAERPEGSVSTLKIQRTQQEDSAVYLCASSETVQPQHFGDGTRLSIL.

The chain carries TRBV10-3 and TRBJ2-1; 9 bases fit TRBD2. This CDR3 is built from 15 residues. J gave up 7 bases and V 1 base, and 5 bases lay outside the gene matches. Germline loops: CDR1 ENHRY, CDR2 SYGVKD. The CDR3 is CAISELVAGENEQFF. The CDR3 DNA follows: TGTGCCATCAGTGAGTTGGTAGCGGGAGAGAATGAGCAGTTCTTC.

This clone has just one count. The gene calls are TRBV7-8 and TRBJ2-2; TRBD2 agrees at 8 bases. CDR1 and CDR2 from the germline V gene are SGHVS and FQNEAQ. The CDR3 is 15 amino acids. With 5 bases clipped from V and 3 bases from J, the junction kept 5 bases outside the gene matches. The CDR3 coding sequence is TGTGCCAGCAGCCTAACACTAGCGGACACCGGGGAGCTGTTTTTT. Residues: CASSLTLADTGELFF.